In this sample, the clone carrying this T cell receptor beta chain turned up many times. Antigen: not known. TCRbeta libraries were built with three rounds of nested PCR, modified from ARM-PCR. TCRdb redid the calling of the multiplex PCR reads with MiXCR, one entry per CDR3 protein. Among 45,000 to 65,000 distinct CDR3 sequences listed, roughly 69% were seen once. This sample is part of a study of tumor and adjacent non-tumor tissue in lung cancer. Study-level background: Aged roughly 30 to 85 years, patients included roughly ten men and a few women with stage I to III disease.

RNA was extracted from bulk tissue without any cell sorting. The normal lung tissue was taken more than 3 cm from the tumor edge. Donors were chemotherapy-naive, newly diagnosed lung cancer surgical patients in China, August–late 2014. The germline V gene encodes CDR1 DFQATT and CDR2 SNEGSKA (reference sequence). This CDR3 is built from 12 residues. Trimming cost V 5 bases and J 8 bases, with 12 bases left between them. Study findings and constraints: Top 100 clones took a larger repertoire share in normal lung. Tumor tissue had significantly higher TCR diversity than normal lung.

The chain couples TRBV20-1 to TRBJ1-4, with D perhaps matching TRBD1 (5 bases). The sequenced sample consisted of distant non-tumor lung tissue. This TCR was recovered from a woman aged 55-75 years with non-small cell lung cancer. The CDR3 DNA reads TGCAGTGCTTCTCGGGGGGGAGAAAAACTGTTTTTT. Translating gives CSASRGGEKLFF.